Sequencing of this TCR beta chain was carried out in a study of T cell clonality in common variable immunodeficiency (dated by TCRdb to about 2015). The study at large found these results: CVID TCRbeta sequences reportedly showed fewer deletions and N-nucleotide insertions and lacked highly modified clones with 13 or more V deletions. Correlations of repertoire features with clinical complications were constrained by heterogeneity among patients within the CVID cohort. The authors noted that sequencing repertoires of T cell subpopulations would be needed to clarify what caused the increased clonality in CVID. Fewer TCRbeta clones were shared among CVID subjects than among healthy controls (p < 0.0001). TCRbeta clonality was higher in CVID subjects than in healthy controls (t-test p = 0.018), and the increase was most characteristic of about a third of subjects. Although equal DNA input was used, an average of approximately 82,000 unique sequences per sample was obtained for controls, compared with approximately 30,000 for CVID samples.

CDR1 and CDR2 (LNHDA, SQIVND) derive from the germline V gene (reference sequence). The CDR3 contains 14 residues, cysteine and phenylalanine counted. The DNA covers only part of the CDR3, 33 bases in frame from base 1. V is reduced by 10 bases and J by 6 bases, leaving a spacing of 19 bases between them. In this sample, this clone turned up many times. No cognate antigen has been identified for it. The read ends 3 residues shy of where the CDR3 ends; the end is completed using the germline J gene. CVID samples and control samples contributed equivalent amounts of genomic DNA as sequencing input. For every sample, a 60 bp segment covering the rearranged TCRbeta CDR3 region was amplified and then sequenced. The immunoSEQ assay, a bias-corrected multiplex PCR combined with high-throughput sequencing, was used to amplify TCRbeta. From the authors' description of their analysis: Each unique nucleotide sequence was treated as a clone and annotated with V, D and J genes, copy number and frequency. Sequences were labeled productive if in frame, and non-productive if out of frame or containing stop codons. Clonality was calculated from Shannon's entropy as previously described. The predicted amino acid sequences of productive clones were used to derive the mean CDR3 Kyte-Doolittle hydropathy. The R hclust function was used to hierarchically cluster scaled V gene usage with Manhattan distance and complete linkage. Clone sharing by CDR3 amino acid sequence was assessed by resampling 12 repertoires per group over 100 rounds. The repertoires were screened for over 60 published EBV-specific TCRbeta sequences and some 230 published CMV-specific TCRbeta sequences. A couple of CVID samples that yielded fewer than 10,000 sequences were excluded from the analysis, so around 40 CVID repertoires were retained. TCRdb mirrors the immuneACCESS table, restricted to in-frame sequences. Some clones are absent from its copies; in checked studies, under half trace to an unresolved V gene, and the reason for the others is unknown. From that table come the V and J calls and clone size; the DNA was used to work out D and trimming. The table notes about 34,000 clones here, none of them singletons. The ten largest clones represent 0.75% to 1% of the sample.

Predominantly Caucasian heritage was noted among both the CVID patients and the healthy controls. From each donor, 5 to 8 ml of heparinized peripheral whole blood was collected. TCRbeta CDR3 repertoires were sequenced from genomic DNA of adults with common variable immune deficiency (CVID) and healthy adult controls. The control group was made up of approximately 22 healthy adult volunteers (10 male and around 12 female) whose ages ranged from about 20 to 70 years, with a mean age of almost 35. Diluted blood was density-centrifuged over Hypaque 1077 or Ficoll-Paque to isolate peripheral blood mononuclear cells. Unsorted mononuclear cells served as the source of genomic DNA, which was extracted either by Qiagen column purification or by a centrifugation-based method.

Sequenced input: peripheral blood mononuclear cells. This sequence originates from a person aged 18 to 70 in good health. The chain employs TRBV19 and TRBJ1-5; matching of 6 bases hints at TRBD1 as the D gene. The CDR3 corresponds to CATQGGGPVQPQHF. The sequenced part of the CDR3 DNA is TGTGCCACCCAAGGGGGGGGGCCGGTTCAGCCC.